A single sample gave rise to the 24 T cell receptor beta chains below, sequenced in a study of shared clonotypes between healthy human individuals. Sequencing was performed with immunoSEQ multiplex PCR; in TCRdb, only in-frame clones are kept and a portion is missing. The data contain over 400,000 clones, approximately 94% of them singletons. The sequencing sample was made of naive CD4+ T cells sorted from blood. Subset specified: CD45RA+ positively selected. The receptors were sampled from a young woman in good health.

The J gene is TRBJ2-7, the V gene TRBV7-9, with D possibly being TRBD2 (5 bases). The V end was cut by 1 base, the J end by 3 bases, with 13 bases between. CDR1 and CDR2 from the germline V gene are SEHNR and FQNEAQ (reference sequence). This CDR3 is 15 amino acids long. CDR3 nucleotide sequence: TGTGCCAGCAGCTTAGGAGGGAAAGGAGGCTACGAGCAGTACTTC. Its translation is CASSLGGKGGYEQYF.

This clone was seen only once. This chain links TRBV28 with TRBJ1-4, with D unclear. Germline CDR1 is MDHEN and CDR2 is SYDVKM. This CDR3 is built from 13 residues. Trimming removed 4 bases from V and 6 bases from J, with 9 bases in between. The DNA of the CDR3 is TGTGCCAGCAGTTCCCTCTATGATGAAAAACTGTTTTTT. It encodes CASSSLYDEKLFF.

The V gene is TRBV27, the J gene TRBJ2-5, with 11 bases lining up with TRBD2. The CDR3 totals 15 residues. The ends lost 7 bases at V and 5 bases at J; junction bases unmatched: 9. Germline loops: CDR1 MNHEY, CDR2 SMNVEV (reference sequence). The CDR3 spells CASTDLAGGRETQYF. The CDR3 bases are TGTGCCAGCACAGACCTAGCGGGAGGACGGGAGACCCAGTACTTC.

This chain connects TRBV19 to TRBJ1-2; D remains ambiguous. The CDR3 runs 16 residues. The germline CDR1 and CDR2 sequences are LNHDA and SQIVND (reference sequence). Deletions cut 4 bases from V and 2 bases from J, with 17 bases between. In DNA, the CDR3 is TGTGCCAGTAGTAACTCCCCCGGACGGCTAAACTATGGCTACACCTTC. Amino acids: CASSNSPGRLNYGYTF.

The chain has TRBV19 and TRBJ1-2; tentatively, D is TRBD1 (5 bases). The CDR3 contains 14 residues. Germline lookup yields CDR1 LNHDA and CDR2 SQIVND (reference sequence). V was clipped by 10 bases and J by 0 bases, with 15 bases between them. The CDR3 DNA follows: TGTGCCACCGCGAAGGGGTCAGCTAACTATGGCTACACCTTC. This codes for CATAKGSANYGYTF.

The chain joins TRBV19 to TRBJ2-3; 10 bases are shared with TRBD1. The junction had 3 bases not matched to a gene; V was cut back by 5 bases and J by 4 bases. Germline V lookup: CDR1 LNHDA, CDR2 SQIVND (reference sequence). The CDR3 has 14 residues. The chain's CDR3 is CASSRDRGPDTQYF. CDR3 coding DNA: TGTGCCAGTAGTCGCGACAGGGGGCCAGATACGCAGTATTTT. Filled out from reference TRBV19 and TRBJ2-3, the complete variable domain reads DGGITQSPKYLFRKEGQNVTLSCEQNLNHDAMYWYRQDPGQGLRLIYYSQIVNDFQKGDIAEGYSVSREKKESFPLTVTSAQKNPTAFYLCASSRDRGPDTQYFGPGTRLTVL.

The chain employs TRBV21-1 and TRBJ2-5; TRBD2 was called by the table and not checked on the DNA. The DNA end is more similar to TRBJ2-7, so the J call may be wrong. TRBV21-1 is classified as a pseudogene. There are 12 residues in the CDR3. This CDR3 reads CAGWSADYEQYF. The CDR3 DNA sequence: TGTGCCGGGTGGTCGGCCGACTACGAGCAGTACTTC.

This clone came up once. CDR3 residues: CASSLGRPTYEQYF. The DNA of the CDR3 is TGTGCCAGCAGCCTGGGTCGGCCAACCTACGAGCAGTACTTC. The chain couples TRBV5-8 to TRBJ2-7, with D unresolved. Germline values: CDR1 SGHTS, CDR2 YDEGEE. Trimming left V 4 bases short and J 2 bases short, with 13 bases between. This CDR3 has 14 amino acids.

The rearrangement links TRBV4-2 to TRBJ2-3; the match to TRBD2 covers 8 bases. V lost 4 bases and J lost 2; bases outside the gene matches: 8. The CDR3 extends over 16 amino acids. Germline loops: CDR1 LGHNA, CDR2 YNFKEQ. The CDR3 protein is CASSRLSGIDTDTQYF. CDR3 DNA sequence: TGTGCCAGCAGCCGACTTAGCGGGATCGACACAGATACGCAGTATTTT.

A remark on this clone: Other DNA sequences within the sample encode an identical CDR3. This chain connects TRBV29-1 to TRBJ1-1; the D is unclear. V lost 4 bases and J 0 bases, leaving 6 bases between the germline ends. The CDR3 totals 12 residues. The germline gives CDR1 SQVTM, CDR2 ANQGSEA. CDR3 sequence (DNA): TGCAGCGTTGCCAGGATGAACACTGAAGCTTTCTTT. Its translation is CSVARMNTEAFF.

The chain uses TRBV7-9 and TRBJ2-7; D perhaps matches TRBD1 (5 bases). The CDR3 is 15 amino acids. Trimming removed 5 bases from V and 4 bases from J, with 18 bases in between. Germline V CDR1 and CDR2: SEHNR, FQNEAQ (reference sequence). The CDR3 is CASSQQTARTYEQYF. The CDR3 DNA reads TGTGCCAGCAGCCAGCAGACAGCGCGGACGTACGAGCAGTACTTC.

The chain recombines TRBV27 with TRBJ2-3; TRBD2 is a possible D gene (6 bases). The CDR3 contains 16 residues. Germline V gene sequence: CDR1 MNHEY, CDR2 SMNVEV (reference sequence). V was clipped by 10 bases and J by 0 bases, with 20 bases between them. The CDR3 nucleotides read TGTGCCACTAATCGAGGGAGGACACCTAGCACAGATACGCAGTATTTT. Protein: CATNRGRTPSTDTQYF.

CDR3 DNA sequence: TGTGCCACGAGGGGGGCAAGAGCCAACGTCCTGACTTTC. The encoded protein is CATRGARANVLTF. The gene calls are TRBV15 and TRBJ2-6, with D perhaps assigned TRBD1 or TRBD2 (6 bases each). Germline-derived CDR1 and CDR2 are LNHNV and YYDKDF (reference sequence). The V and J ends lost 9 bases and 7 bases respectively, with 13 bases between them. The CDR3 sequence is 13 residues long. Variable domain in full (rest from reference TRBV15 and TRBJ2-6): DAMVIQNPRYQVTQFGKPVTLSCSQTLNHNVMYWYQQKSSQAPKLLFHYYDKDFNNEADTPDNFQSRRPNTSFCFLDIRSPGLGDTAMYLCATRGARANVLTFGAGSRLTVL.

The gene calls are TRBV7-8 and TRBJ2-7; 7 bases fit TRBD2. Germline CDR1 is SGHVS and CDR2 is FQNEAQ. CDR3 length: 16 residues. The V segment lost 0 bases and the J segment 3 bases; nucleotides outside the gene matches: 8. The DNA for the CDR3 is TGTGCCAGCAGCTTAGCGCCGACTAGCCCTATCTACGAGCAGTACTTC. It codes for CASSLAPTSPIYEQYF.

J is TRBJ2-5 and V is TRBV27; D gene ambiguous. CDR1 and CDR2 from the germline V gene are MNHEY and SMNVEV (reference sequence). V gave up 5 bases and J gave up 4 bases, with 14 bases separating them. CDR3 length: 14 amino acids. The CDR3 region is CASSRKVGTETQYF. The DNA for the CDR3 is TGTGCCAGCAGTAGAAAGGTCGGAACAGAGACCCAGTACTTC.

This chain connects TRBV21-1 to TRBJ2-6; the listed D gene, TRBD1, was not tested against the DNA. TRBV21-1 is designated a pseudogene. The CDR3 length is 15 residues. The CDR3 is CASSSRQATVGVLTF. DNA for the CDR3: TGTGCCAGCAGCTCCCGACAGGCCACCGTAGGCGTCCTGACTTTC.

The chain is built from TRBV7-9 and TRBJ2-3, with D perhaps TRBD2 (5 bases). V was trimmed by 0 bases and J by 5 bases, leaving 12 bases between them. CDR3 length: 15 amino acids. CDR1 SEHNR and CDR2 FQNEAQ come from the germline V gene (reference sequence). The CDR3 sequence is CASSLAYLSGDTQYF. The CDR3 DNA follows: TGTGCCAGCAGCTTAGCATACCTAAGCGGAGATACGCAGTATTTT.

This clone was seen more than once but under ten times. V usage is TRBV28 and J usage is TRBJ1-2, with 7 nucleotides matching TRBD1. The trim removed 2 bases at V and 4 bases at J, leaving 4 bases unmatched. Germline-derived CDR1 and CDR2 are MDHEN and SYDVKM. CDR3 length equals 14 residues. The CDR3 region has the DNA TGTGCCAGCAGTTTAGACAGGGTTGGCTATGGCTACACCTTC. Translating it yields CASSLDRVGYGYTF.

The rearrangement joins TRBV6-5 to TRBJ2-7; 8 bases are shared with TRBD2. The CDR3 sequence is 15 residues long. The V and J ends lost 2 bases and 6 bases, in that order; junction bases with no gene match: 9. Germline CDR1 is MNHEY and CDR2 is SVGAGI. The CDR3 reads CASSYGSSGRGEQYF. Here the CDR3 DNA reads TGTGCCAGCAGTTACGGTTCGAGCGGGAGAGGCGAGCAGTACTTC.

V usage is TRBV28 and J usage is TRBJ1-3; perhaps TRBD1 as D (5 bases). V lost 7 bases and J 4 bases, leaving 17 bases between the germline ends. The CDR3 is made up of 15 amino acids. From germline, CDR1 is MDHEN and CDR2 SYDVKM. DNA for the CDR3: TGTGCCAGCATCACCGGGGGGGGATTCGGAAACACCATATATTTT. Translation gives CASITGGGFGNTIYF.

V is TRBV5-1 and J is TRBJ2-7; no firm D call. Trimming pared 0 bases from V and 6 bases from J, leaving 4 bases between. Germline values: CDR1 SGHRS, CDR2 YFSETQ. The CDR3 runs 11 residues. This CDR3 is CASSLDAEQYF. CDR3 DNA sequence: TGCGCCAGCAGCTTGGATGCCGAGCAGTACTTC.

The CDR3 DNA follows: TGTGCCAGTACCATCGGGTACGGCGTGGGGGGCTCTCAGCCCCAGCATTTT. Protein sequence: CASTIGYGVGGSQPQHF. The gene calls are TRBV19 and TRBJ1-5, with D maybe TRBD1 (6 bases). CDR1 and CDR2 from the germline V gene are LNHDA and SQIVND (reference sequence). V lost 7 bases and J lost 6, with 25 bases in between. The CDR3 covers 17 residues.

This chain joins TRBV11-2 and TRBJ2-4; the match to TRBD2 covers 7 bases. Trimming took 5 bases from V and 12 from J; bases not matched to a gene: 10. The CDR3 length is 13 residues. From germline, CDR1 is SGHAT and CDR2 FQNNGV. This CDR3 is CASSLSGRLYQYF. The CDR3 region has the DNA TGTGCCAGCAGCCTTAGCGGGCGGCTCTATCAGTACTTC.

The CDR3 loop reads CASSLSVETQYF. The CDR3 DNA is TGTGCCAGCAGCTTATCAGTGGAGACCCAGTACTTC. The chain is built from TRBV7-6 and TRBJ2-5; D call uncertain. Germline CDR1 SGHVS, CDR2 FNYEAQ. Trimming removed 2 bases from V and 5 bases from J, with 6 bases in between. This CDR3 is built from 12 residues.